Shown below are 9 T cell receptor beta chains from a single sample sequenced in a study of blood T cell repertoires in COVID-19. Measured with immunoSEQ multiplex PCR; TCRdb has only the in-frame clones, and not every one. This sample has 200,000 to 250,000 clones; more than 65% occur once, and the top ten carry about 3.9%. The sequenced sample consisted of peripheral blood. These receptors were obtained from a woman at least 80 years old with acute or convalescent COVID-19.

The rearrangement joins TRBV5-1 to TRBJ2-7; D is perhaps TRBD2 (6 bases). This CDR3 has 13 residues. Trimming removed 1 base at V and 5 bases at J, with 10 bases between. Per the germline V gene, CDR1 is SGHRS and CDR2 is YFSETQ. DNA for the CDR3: TGCGCCAGCAGCTTGTCGGGGGTGGACGAGCAGTACTTC. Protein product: CASSLSGVDEQYF.

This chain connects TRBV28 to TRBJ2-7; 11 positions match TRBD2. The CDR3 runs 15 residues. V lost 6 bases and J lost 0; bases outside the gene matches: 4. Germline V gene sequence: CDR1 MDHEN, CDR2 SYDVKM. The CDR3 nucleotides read TGTGCCAGCAGATCTAGCGGGGGGACCTCCTACGAGCAGTACTTC. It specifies CASRSSGGTSYEQYF. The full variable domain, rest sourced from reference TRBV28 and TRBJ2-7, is DVKVTQSSRYLVKRTGEKVFLECVQDMDHENMFWYRQDPGLGLRLIYFSYDVKMKEKGDIPEGYSVSREKKERFSLILESASTNQTSMYLCASRSSGGTSYEQYFGPGTRLTVT.

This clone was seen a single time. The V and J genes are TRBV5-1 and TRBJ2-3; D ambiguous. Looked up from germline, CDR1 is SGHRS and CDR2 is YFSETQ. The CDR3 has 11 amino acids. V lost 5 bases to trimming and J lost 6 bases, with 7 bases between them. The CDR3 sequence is CASSPRDTQYF. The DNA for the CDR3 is TGCGCCAGCAGTCCTCGGGATACGCAGTATTTT.

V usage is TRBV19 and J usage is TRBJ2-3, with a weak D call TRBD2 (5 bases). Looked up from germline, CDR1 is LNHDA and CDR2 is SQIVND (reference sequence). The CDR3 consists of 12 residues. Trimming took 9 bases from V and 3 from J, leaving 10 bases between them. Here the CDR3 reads CASAGDTDTQYF. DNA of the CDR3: TGTGCCAGCGCGGGCGATACAGATACGCAGTATTTT.

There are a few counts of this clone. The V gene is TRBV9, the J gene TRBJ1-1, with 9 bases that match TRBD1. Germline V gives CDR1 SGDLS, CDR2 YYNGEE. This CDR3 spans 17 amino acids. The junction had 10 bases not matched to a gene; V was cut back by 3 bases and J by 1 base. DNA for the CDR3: TGTGCCAGCAGCGCACAGGGGGCGGAGGTTTGGAACACTGAAGCTTTCTTT. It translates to CASSAQGAEVWNTEAFF.

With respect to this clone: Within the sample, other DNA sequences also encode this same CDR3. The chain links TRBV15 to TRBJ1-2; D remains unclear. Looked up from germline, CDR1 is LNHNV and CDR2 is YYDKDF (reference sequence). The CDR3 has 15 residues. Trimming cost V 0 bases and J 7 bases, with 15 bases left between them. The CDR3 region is CATSRDGAGGRGYTF. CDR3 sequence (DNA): TGTGCCACCAGCAGAGACGGTGCCGGAGGGCGTGGCTACACCTTC.

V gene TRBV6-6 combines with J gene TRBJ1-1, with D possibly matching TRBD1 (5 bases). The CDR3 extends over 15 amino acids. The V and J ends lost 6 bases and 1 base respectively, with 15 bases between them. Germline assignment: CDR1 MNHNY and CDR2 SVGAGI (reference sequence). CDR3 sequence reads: CASRQQALSNTEAFF. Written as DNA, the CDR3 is TGTGCCAGCAGACAACAGGCACTCTCGAACACTGAAGCTTTCTTT.

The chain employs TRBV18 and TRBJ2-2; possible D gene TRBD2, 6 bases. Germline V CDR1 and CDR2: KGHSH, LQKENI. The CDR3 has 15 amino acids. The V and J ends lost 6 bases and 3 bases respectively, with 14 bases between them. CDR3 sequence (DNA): TGTGCCAGCTCCCCCATGGCGGGGTACACCGGGGAGCTGTTTTTT. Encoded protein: CASSPMAGYTGELFF.

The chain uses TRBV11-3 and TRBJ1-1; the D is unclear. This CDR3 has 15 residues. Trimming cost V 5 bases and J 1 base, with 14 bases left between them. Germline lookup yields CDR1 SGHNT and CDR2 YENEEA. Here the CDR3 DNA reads TGTGCCAGCAGCCGGGGAGGAGTAGAGAACACTGAAGCTTTCTTT. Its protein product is CASSRGGVENTEAFF.